These 21 T cell receptor beta chains share one sample of origin, sequenced in a study of a mutant IDH1 vaccine in newly diagnosed glioma (dated by TCRdb to about 2021). Antigen specificity for these receptors is unknown. The library was produced with the immunoSEQ multiplex PCR assay. TCRdb carries this immuneACCESS record with in-frame sequences only. Its versions omit some clonotypes, under half of them owing to an unresolved V gene in the studies checked, with the rest unexplained. The sample table contains fewer than 70,000 clones; only one count was recorded for 75% to 90% of them. Of the sample, 1.5% to 2.5% falls within the top ten clones. What this sample's time point label stands for: week 11, during vaccination. A 20-mer mutant IDH1 peptide at 300 micrograms in Montanide made up each vaccine dose, which was injected subcutaneously together with topical imiquimod. Sequencing was performed on PBMCs, taken from a glioma patient whose treatment included an IDH1 peptide vaccine. These receptors came from a man aged 40-49 years with glioma.

This clone was recorded a few times. The sample contains more than one DNA sequence encoding this CDR3. The rearrangement links TRBV10-3 to TRBJ1-5; perhaps TRBD1 as D (5 bases). Trimming took off 0 bases at V and 0 bases at J, with 6 bases between the two ends. CDR3 length equals 15 residues. Germline CDR1 reads ENHRY; CDR2 reads SYGVKD. CDR3 in DNA: TGTGCCATCAGTGAGTCGGGGGTTAGCAATCAGCCCCAGCATTTT. Translation gives CAISESGVSNQPQHF.

The chain links TRBV7-8 to TRBJ2-1, with D tentatively TRBD2 (5 bases). This CDR3 has 14 residues. Per the germline V gene, CDR1 is SGHVS and CDR2 is FQNEAQ. The ends were cut back, 3 bases at V and 5 bases at J, with 11 bases in the middle. The CDR3 spells CASSLQPRDNEQFF. DNA of the CDR3: TGTGCCAGCAGCTTGCAGCCGCGGGACAATGAGCAGTTCTTC.

Worth noting for this clone: The sample holds other DNA sequences that translate to the same CDR3. The chain employs TRBV30 and TRBJ1-1; TRBD1 is a possible D gene (6 bases). The germline CDR1 and CDR2 sequences are GTSNPN and SVGIG (reference sequence). Trimming pared 1 base from V and 4 bases from J, leaving 13 bases between. CDR3 size: 14 residues. CDR3 in DNA: TGTGCCTGGAGTGGGGGGGGCGGGAGCACTGAAGCTTTCTTT. It codes for CAWSGGGGSTEAFF. Full variable domain (outside the CDR3, taken from reference TRBV30 and TRBJ1-1): SQTIHQWPATLVQPVGSPLSLECTVEGTSNPNLYWYRQAAGRGLQLLFYSVGIGQISSEVPQNLSASRPQDRQFILSSKKLLLSDSGFYLCAWSGGGGSTEAFFGQGTRLTVV.

The chain's CDR3 is CASVRVGRPNEQFF. As DNA, the CDR3 is TGTGCCAGCGTACGGGTGGGCAGGCCAAATGAGCAGTTCTTC. The J gene is TRBJ2-1, the V gene TRBV6-5, with no clear D. V was pared by 8 bases and J by 7 bases, with 18 bases between. This CDR3 spans 14 amino acids. The germline gives CDR1 MNHEY, CDR2 SVGAGI.

This chain connects TRBV15 to TRBJ2-5; D might be TRBD1 or TRBD2, each matching 7 bases. The germline V gene encodes CDR1 LNHNV and CDR2 YYDKDF (reference sequence). This CDR3 has 15 amino acids. Trimming shortened V by 3 bases and J by 2 bases, and 13 bases separated the two germline ends. In DNA form, the CDR3 reads TGTGCCACCAGCAGGGGGGAGGGGGCACAAGAGACCCAGTACTTC. Translating gives CATSRGEGAQETQYF.

The genes are TRBV18 and TRBJ2-1, with TRBD1 as a possible D gene (5 bases). The CDR3 length is 16 residues. The germline V gene encodes CDR1 KGHSH and CDR2 LQKENI. V was clipped by 3 bases and J by 0 bases, with 12 bases between them. CDR3 in amino acids: CASSPSGASSYNEQFF. CDR3 bases: TGTGCCAGCTCACCTTCTGGGGCGAGCTCCTACAATGAGCAGTTCTTC.

The gene calls are TRBV5-1 and TRBJ2-1, with TRBD2 matching over 15 bases. Trimming at V came to 4 bases and at J to 5 bases, leaving 4 bases not matched to a gene. The CDR3 loop spans 16 amino acids. Germline CDR1 SGHRS, CDR2 YFSETQ. The CDR3 coding sequence is TGCGCCAGCAGCGCAGGACTAGCGGGGGGGAACAATGAGCAGTTCTTC. Amino acids: CASSAGLAGGNNEQFF.

The chain carries TRBV6-1 and TRBJ2-2, with TRBD2 as a possible D gene (6 bases). CDR1 is MNHNS and CDR2 is SASEGT in the germline V gene. This CDR3 has 12 amino acids. Trimming pared 6 bases from V and 6 bases from J, leaving 8 bases between. CDR3 region: CASSWGAGELFF. CDR3 DNA sequence: TGTGCCAGCAGCTGGGGGGCCGGGGAGCTGTTTTTT.

This clone was detected only a few times. The chain joins TRBV5-4 to TRBJ1-6; D gene uncertain. V was pared by 8 bases and J by 1 base, with 10 bases between. The CDR3 loop spans 14 amino acids. Germline-derived CDR1 and CDR2 are SGHNT and YYREEE (reference sequence). CDR3 region: CASGITSYNSPLHF. DNA of the CDR3: TGTGCCAGTGGAATTACATCCTATAATTCACCCCTCCACTTT. The complete variable domain, with remaining parts taken from reference TRBV5-4 and TRBJ1-6, reads ETGVTQSPTHLIKTRGQQVTLRCSSQSGHNTVSWYQQALGQGPQFIFQYYREEENGRGNFPPRFSGLQFPNYSSELNVNALELDDSALYLCASGITSYNSPLHFGNGTRLTVT.

The chain has TRBV28 and TRBJ2-1; D gene ambiguous. CDR1 and CDR2 from the germline V gene are MDHEN and SYDVKM. This CDR3 is 15 amino acids long. V was clipped by 5 bases and J by 6 bases, with 17 bases between them. The CDR3 DNA sequence: TGTGCCAGCAGTCGATCCGGTCGGGTTCCCAATGAGCAGTTCTTC. It specifies CASSRSGRVPNEQFF.

The chain links TRBV18 to TRBJ1-2; D may be TRBD1 (6 bases). Germline V gene lookup returns CDR1 KGHSH and CDR2 LQKENI. Trimming removed 6 bases from V and 4 bases from J, with 15 bases in between. CDR3 length: 14 residues. CDR3 region: CASSSLGQLYGYTF. CDR3 bases: TGTGCCAGCTCGTCTCTCGGACAGCTCTATGGCTACACCTTC.

V is TRBV6-1 and J is TRBJ2-5, with 8 bases fitting TRBD1. From germline, CDR1 is MNHNS and CDR2 SASEGT. V shed 5 bases, J shed 2 bases, and the junction held 7 bases outside the gene matches. The CDR3 is made up of 15 amino acids. The CDR3 here is CASSWTGNRQETQYF. The CDR3 DNA follows: TGTGCCAGCAGTTGGACAGGGAATAGGCAAGAGACCCAGTACTTC.

The rearrangement links TRBV28 to TRBJ1-5; the match to TRBD1 covers 8 bases. Germline trimming cut 6 bases from V and 2 bases from J; bases unmatched to any gene: 12. The germline CDR1 and CDR2 sequences are MDHEN and SYDVKM. The CDR3 covers 17 residues. CDR3 DNA sequence: TGTGCCAGCAGACCGACCGACAGGGGCGGCGGCAATCAGCCCCAGCATTTT. This translates into CASRPTDRGGGNQPQHF.

The chain recombines TRBV5-1 with TRBJ1-2; tentative D call: TRBD1 (5 bases). CDR1 is SGHRS, CDR2 YFSETQ, per germline. The CDR3 runs 13 residues. V dropped 0 bases and J dropped 5 bases, with 8 bases sitting between them. As DNA, the CDR3 is TGCGCCAGCAGCTTGGAGGCAGGGTATGGCTACACCTTC. Its protein product is CASSLEAGYGYTF.

The J gene is TRBJ2-7, the V gene TRBV5-1; the D is unclear. The length of the CDR3 is 11 residues. The V end lost 4 bases, the J end lost 2 bases, and 4 bases lay between the germline ends. Germline lookup yields CDR1 SGHRS and CDR2 YFSETQ. The CDR3 spells CASSPTYEQYF. CDR3 coding DNA: TGCGCCAGCAGCCCCACCTACGAGCAGTACTTC.

The genes are TRBV5-4 and TRBJ2-7; D possibly corresponds to TRBD2 (5 bases). This CDR3 region has 13 residues. From germline, CDR1 is SGHNT and CDR2 YYREEE (reference sequence). Trimming left V 2 bases short and J 5 bases short, with 11 bases between. The CDR3 DNA is TGTGCCAGCAGCTTACGAGGGAGTAACGAGCAGTACTTC. Amino acids: CASSLRGSNEQYF.

J is TRBJ1-4 and V is TRBV6-6, with D perhaps matching TRBD1 (6 bases). The CDR3 length is 14 residues. V lost 2 bases, J lost 3 bases, and 7 bases lay in between. CDR1 is MNHNY and CDR2 is SVGAGI in the germline V gene (reference sequence). As DNA, the CDR3 is TGTGCCAGCAGTTACGGGGGCTCTAATGAAAAACTGTTTTTT. Encoded protein: CASSYGGSNEKLFF.

The chain is built from TRBV4-1 and TRBJ2-1, with D perhaps assigned TRBD1 or TRBD2 (5 bases each). The CDR3 is 17 residues long. The germline V gene encodes CDR1 MGHRA and CDR2 YSYEKL. Trimming left V 2 bases short and J 5 bases short, with 19 bases between. The DNA of the CDR3 is TGCGCCAGCAGCCAACCCCAATCGGGGACCCAAGACAATGAGCAGTTCTTC. Translation: CASSQPQSGTQDNEQFF.

The V and J genes are TRBV5-8 and TRBJ1-1; D not resolved. The germline gives CDR1 SGHTS, CDR2 YDEGEE. The V end lost 3 bases, the J end lost 10 bases, and 13 bases lay between the germline ends. This CDR3 comprises 12 residues. The CDR3 is CASSYRTGAAFF. The CDR3 nucleotides are TGTGCCAGCAGCTACCGGACTGGAGCAGCTTTCTTT.

CDR3 loop: CASSIQFSGNQPQHF. For the CDR3, the DNA is TGTGCCAGTAGTATTCAATTCTCAGGAAATCAGCCCCAGCATTTT. V is TRBV19 and J is TRBJ1-5, with D hard to call. There are 15 residues in the CDR3. CDR1 and CDR2 (germline): LNHDA, SQIVND (reference sequence). The V end was cut by 3 bases, the J end by 4 bases, with 13 bases between.

The rearrangement joins TRBV30 to TRBJ1-5; no definite D call. Germline loops: CDR1 GTSNPN, CDR2 SVGIG (reference sequence). The CDR3 is 15 amino acids. The V end was cut by 2 bases, the J end by 1 base, with 12 bases between. The CDR3 coding sequence is TGTGCCTGGAGTAAACCCCCGTGGAGCAATCAGCCCCAGCATTTT. This codes for CAWSKPPWSNQPQHF.